This TCR beta chain comes out of a study of cytomegalovirus exposure and HLA in healthy donors. About the study: A later analysis reported the approximately 120 validation repertoires used the same platform as the approximately 670 first-cohort repertoires. Overall study findings and caveats: Reports credit the classifier with highly specific, highly sensitive diagnosis of cytomegalovirus status. A list of around 150 TCR beta chains associated with cytomegalovirus was given. In vitro confirmation showed three CMV-associated chains to be CMV antigen specific.

The CDR3 is 14 residues long. V lost 4 bases to trimming and J lost 3 bases; unmatched junction nucleotides: 4. The V gene's germline CDR1 is LNHDA and CDR2 SQIVND (reference sequence). A note on this clone: What it binds is not known.

Profiling relied on immunoSEQ multiplex PCR, and the TCRdb table lists in-frame clones only, not all of them. This sample carries approximately 88,000 clones, 80% to 85% of them seen once, and the ten largest clones take about 12%. V is TRBV19 and J is TRBJ2-3, with 7 bases matching TRBD2. This sequence was found in a woman aged 18-30 years in good health and CMV-seropositive. The source material was PBMCs. This chain's CDR3 is CASSTNSGTDTQYF. Written as DNA, the CDR3 is TGTGCCAGTAGTACAAATAGCGGGACAGATACGCAGTATTTT. Combining the CDR3 with reference TRBV19 and TRBJ2-3 gives the whole variable domain DGGITQSPKYLFRKEGQNVTLSCEQNLNHDAMYWYRQDPGQGLRLIYYSQIVNDFQKGDIAEGYSVSREKKESFPLTVTSAQKNPTAFYLCASSTNSGTDTQYFGPGTRLTVL.